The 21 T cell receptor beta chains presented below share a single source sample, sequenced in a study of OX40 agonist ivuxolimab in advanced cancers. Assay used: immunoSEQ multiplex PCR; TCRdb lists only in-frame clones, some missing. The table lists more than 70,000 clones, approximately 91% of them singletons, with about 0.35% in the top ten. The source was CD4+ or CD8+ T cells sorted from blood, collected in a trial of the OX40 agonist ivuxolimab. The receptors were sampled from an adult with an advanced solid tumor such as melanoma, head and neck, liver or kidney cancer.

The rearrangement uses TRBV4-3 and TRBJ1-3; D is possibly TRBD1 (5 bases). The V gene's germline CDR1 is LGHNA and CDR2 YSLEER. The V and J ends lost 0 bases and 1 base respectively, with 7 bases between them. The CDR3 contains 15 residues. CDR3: CASSQEWGSGNTIYF. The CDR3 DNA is TGCGCCAGCAGCCAAGAATGGGGGTCTGGAAACACCATATATTTT.

The CDR3 protein is CASSLFRVGHQETQYF. The CDR3 DNA reads TGTGCCAGCAGTTTGTTTAGGGTGGGGCACCAAGAGACCCAGTACTTC. V gene TRBV28 combines with J gene TRBJ2-5; a weak D match, TRBD1 (5 bases). Deletions cut 3 bases from V and 0 bases from J, with 14 bases between. Germline assignment: CDR1 MDHEN and CDR2 SYDVKM. The CDR3 extends over 16 amino acids.

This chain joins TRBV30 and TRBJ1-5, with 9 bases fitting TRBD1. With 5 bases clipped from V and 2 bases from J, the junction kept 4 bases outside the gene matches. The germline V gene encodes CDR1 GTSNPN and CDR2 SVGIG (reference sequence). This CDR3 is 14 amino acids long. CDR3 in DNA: TGTGCCTGGCGGGGACAGGGACGCAATCAGCCCCAGCATTTT. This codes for CAWRGQGRNQPQHF.

The CDR3 protein is CASSEAGQGHDSNQPQHF. CDR3 in DNA: TGTGCCAGCAGTGAAGCTGGGCAGGGTCACGATAGCAATCAGCCCCAGCATTTT. The J gene is TRBJ1-5, the V gene TRBV6-1; possible D gene TRBD1, 5 bases. There are 18 residues in the CDR3. CDR1 MNHNS and CDR2 SASEGT come from the germline V gene. Trimming took off 0 bases at V and 0 bases at J, with 15 bases between the two ends.

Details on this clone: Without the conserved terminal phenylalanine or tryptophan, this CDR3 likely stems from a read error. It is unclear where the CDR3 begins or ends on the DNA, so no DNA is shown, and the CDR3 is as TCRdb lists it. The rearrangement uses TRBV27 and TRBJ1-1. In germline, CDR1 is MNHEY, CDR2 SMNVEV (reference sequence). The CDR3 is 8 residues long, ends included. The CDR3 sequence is CASRPGIR.

The CDR3 is CASSTAGTGVNTIYF. CDR3 in DNA: TGTGCCAGCAGTACGGCCGGGACAGGGGTAAACACCATATATTTT. The rearrangement uses TRBV28 and TRBJ1-3, with 10 bases identical to TRBD1. The CDR3 has 15 amino acids. Losses at the gene ends were 5 bases for V and 6 bases for J; bases not matched to a gene: 7. Germline V gives CDR1 MDHEN, CDR2 SYDVKM.

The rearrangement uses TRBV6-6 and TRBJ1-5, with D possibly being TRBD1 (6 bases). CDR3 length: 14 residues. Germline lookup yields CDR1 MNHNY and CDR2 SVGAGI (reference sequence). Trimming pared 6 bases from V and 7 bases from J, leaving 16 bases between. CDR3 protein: CASSPHRDGQPQHF. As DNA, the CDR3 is TGTGCCAGCAGCCCACACAGGGACGGGCAGCCCCAGCATTTT.

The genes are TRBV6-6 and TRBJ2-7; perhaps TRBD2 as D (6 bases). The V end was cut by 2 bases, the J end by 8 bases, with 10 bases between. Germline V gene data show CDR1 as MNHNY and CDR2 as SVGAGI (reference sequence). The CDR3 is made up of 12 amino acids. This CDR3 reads CASSYTGVKQYF. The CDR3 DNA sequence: TGTGCCAGCAGTTACACGGGAGTGAAGCAGTACTTC.

DNA for the CDR3: TGTGCCAGCAGTTTTACGGGATCGGGCAATGAGCAGTTCTTC. It specifies CASSFTGSGNEQFF. This chain joins TRBV7-9 and TRBJ2-1, with D possibly matching TRBD2 (5 bases). Trimming removed 6 bases from V and 6 bases from J, with 15 bases in between. The CDR3 runs 14 residues. Per germline, CDR1 SEHNR and CDR2 FQNEAQ (reference sequence). The complete variable domain, with remaining parts taken from reference TRBV7-9 and TRBJ2-1, reads DTGVSQNPRHKITKRGQNVTFRCDPISEHNRLYWYRQTLGQGPEFLTYFQNEAQLEKSRLLSDRFSAERPKGSFSTLEIQRTEQGDSAMYLCASSFTGSGNEQFFGPGTRLTVL.

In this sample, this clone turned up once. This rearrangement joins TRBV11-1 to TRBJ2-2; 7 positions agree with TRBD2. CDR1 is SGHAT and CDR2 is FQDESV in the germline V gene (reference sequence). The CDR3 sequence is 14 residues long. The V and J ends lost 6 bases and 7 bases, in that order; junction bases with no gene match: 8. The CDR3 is CASSKKRGGGELFF. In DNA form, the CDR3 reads TGTGCCAGCAGTAAAAAGCGGGGAGGCGGGGAGCTGTTTTTT.

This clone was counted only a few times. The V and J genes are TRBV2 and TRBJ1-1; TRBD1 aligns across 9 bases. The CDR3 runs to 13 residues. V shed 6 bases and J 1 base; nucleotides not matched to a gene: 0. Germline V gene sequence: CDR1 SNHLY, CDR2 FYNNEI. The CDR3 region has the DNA TGTGCCAGCAGGGGACAGGGGAACACTGAAGCTTTCTTT. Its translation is CASRGQGNTEAFF.

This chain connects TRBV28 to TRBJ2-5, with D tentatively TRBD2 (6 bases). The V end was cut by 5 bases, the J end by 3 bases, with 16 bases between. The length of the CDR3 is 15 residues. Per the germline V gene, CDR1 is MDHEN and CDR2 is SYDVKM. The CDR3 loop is CASSGRGAGKETQYF. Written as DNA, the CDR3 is TGTGCCAGCAGTGGCCGCGGGGCGGGAAAAGAGACCCAGTACTTC.

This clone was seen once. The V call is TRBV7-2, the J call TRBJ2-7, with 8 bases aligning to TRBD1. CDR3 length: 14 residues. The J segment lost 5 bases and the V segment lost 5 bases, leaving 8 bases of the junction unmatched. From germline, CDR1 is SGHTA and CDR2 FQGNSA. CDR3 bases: TGTGCCAGCAGCAAAAGACAGGGGTGGAACGAGCAGTACTTC. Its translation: CASSKRQGWNEQYF.

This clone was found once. The CDR3 bases are TGCGCCAGCAGCTTGACAGGCTACAATGAGCAGTTCTTC. Protein sequence: CASSLTGYNEQFF. V is TRBV5-1 and J is TRBJ2-1; TRBD1 is a possible D gene (5 bases). The germline gives CDR1 SGHRS, CDR2 YFSETQ. The CDR3 contains 13 residues. V lost 1 base and J 3 bases, leaving 5 bases between the germline ends.

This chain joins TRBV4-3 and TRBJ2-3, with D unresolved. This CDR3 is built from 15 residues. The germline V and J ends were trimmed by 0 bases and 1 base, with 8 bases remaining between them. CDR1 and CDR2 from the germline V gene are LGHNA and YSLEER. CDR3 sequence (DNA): TGCGCCAGCAGCCAAGATCAAGGCGGCACAGATACGCAGTATTTT. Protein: CASSQDQGGTDTQYF.

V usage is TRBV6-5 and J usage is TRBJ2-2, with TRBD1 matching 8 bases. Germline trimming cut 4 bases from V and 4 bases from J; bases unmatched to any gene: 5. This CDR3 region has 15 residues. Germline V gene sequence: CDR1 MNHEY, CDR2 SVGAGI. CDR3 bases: TGTGCCAGCAGTTTTGGACAGGGAAGCACCGGGGAGCTGTTTTTT. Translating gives CASSFGQGSTGELFF.

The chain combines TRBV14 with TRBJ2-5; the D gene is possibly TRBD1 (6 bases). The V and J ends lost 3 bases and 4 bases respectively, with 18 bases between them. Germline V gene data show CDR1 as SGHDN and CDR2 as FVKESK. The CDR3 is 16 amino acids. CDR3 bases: TGTGCCAGCAGCCACCCTAGGGGGACAATTACAGAGACCCAGTACTTC. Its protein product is CASSHPRGTITETQYF.

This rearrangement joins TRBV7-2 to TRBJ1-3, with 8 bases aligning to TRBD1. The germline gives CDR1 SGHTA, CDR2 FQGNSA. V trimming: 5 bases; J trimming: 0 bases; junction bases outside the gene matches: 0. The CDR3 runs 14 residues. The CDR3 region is CASSTGGSGNTIYF. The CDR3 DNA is TGTGCCAGCAGCACAGGGGGCTCTGGAAACACCATATATTTT.

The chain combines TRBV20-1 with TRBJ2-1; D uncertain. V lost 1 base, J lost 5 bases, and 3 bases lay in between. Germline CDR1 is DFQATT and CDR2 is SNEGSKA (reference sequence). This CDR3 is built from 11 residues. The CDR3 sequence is CSARGHNEQFF. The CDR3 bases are TGCAGTGCTAGAGGTCACAATGAGCAGTTCTTC.

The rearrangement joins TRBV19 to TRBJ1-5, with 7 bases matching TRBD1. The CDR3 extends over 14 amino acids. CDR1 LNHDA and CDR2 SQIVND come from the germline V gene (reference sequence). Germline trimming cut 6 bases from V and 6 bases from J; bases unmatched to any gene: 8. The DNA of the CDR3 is TGTGCCAGTAGCTACGACAGGGATCGTCAGCCCCAGCATTTT. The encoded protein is CASSYDRDRQPQHF.

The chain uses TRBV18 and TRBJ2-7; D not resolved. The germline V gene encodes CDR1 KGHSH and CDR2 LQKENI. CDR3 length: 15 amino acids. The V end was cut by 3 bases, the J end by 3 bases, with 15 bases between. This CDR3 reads CASSPQFRGIYEQYF. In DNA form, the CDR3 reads TGTGCCAGCTCACCCCAGTTTAGAGGTATCTACGAGCAGTACTTC.